This T cell receptor beta chain was captured by sequencing in a study of T cells in Graves' hyperthyroidism and ophthalmopathy. Study-wide results and limits: Blood samples included most of the expanded thyroid clonotypes exceeding 0.001. Ophthalmopathy was told apart from stable hyperthyroidism by a 13 V-J model. The model foresaw ophthalmopathy a median around seven months prior to onset.

Orbital computed tomography, thyroid ultrasound, serum thyroxine and TRAb, and clinical symptoms together informed the diagnoses. This clonotype has ten or more counts. The antigen is undetermined. RNA transcripts provided the source from which TCR beta CDR3 regions were amplified. HTBI primers were the set used in a first-round RT-PCR of the TCR CDR3. TCRdb independently ran MiXCR on the multiplex PCR reads; one entry per CDR3 protein. The sample lists approximately 590,000 distinct CDR3 sequences, about 15% seen once, with 6.5% to 8% in the top ten. The clonotype originates from a woman aged 30 to 39 with Graves' hyperthyroidism. Material: blood.

CDR3 amino acids: CASSFLGGDGVSGELFF. Here the CDR3 DNA reads TGTGCCAGCAGTTTTCTCGGAGGGGACGGCGTCTCCGGGGAGCTGTTTTTT. J is TRBJ2-2 and V is TRBV28, with D perhaps TRBD2 (6 bases). The CDR3 is 17 residues long. With 3 bases removed from V and 6 bases from J, the gap between germline ends came to 20 bases. Germline CDR1 reads MDHEN; CDR2 reads SYDVKM.